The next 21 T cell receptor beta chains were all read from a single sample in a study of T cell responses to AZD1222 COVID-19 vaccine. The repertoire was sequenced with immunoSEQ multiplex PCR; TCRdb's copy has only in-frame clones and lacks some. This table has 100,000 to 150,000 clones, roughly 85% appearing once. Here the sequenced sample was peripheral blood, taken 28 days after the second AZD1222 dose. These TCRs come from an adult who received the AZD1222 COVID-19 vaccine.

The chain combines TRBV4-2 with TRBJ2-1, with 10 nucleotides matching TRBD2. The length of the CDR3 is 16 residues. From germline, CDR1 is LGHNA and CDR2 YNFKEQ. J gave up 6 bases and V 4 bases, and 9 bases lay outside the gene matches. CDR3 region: CASSPTGASGGNEQFF. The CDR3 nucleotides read TGTGCCAGCAGCCCCACGGGGGCTAGCGGGGGCAATGAGCAGTTCTTC.

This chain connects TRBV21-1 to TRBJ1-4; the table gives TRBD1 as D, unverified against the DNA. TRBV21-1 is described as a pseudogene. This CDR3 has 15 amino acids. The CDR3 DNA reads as TGTGCCAGCAGCAAAGCGTGGCAGGGGGACGAAAAACTGTTTTTT. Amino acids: CASSKAWQGDEKLFF.

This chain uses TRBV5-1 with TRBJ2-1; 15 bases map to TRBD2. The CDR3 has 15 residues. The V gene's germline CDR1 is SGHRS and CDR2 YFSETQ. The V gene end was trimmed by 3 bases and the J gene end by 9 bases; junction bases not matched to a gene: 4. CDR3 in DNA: TGCGCCAGCAGCTGGGGACTAGCGGGGGGCGGTGAGCAGTTCTTC. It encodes CASSWGLAGGGEQFF.

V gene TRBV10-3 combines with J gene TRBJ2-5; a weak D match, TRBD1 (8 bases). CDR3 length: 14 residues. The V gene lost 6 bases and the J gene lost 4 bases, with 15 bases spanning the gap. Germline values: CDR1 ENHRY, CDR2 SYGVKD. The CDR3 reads CAIRTGGGIETQYF. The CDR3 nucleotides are TGTGCCATCAGAACAGGGGGAGGGATAGAGACCCAGTACTTC.

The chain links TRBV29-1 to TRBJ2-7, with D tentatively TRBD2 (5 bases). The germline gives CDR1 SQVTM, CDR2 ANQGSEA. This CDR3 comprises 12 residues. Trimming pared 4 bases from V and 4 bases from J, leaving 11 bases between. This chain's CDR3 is CSVVLAGYEQYF. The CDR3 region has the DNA TGCAGCGTTGTCTTGGCGGGTTACGAGCAGTACTTC.

The CDR3 DNA reads TGTGCCAGCAGCGAAGGGGGGGTTAGCAATCAGCCCCAGCATTTT. Protein: CASSEGGVSNQPQHF. The chain combines TRBV9 with TRBJ1-5; D may be TRBD1 (6 bases). The CDR3 runs to 15 residues. Trimming removed 3 bases from V and 0 bases from J, with 10 bases in between. Germline lookup yields CDR1 SGDLS and CDR2 YYNGEE.

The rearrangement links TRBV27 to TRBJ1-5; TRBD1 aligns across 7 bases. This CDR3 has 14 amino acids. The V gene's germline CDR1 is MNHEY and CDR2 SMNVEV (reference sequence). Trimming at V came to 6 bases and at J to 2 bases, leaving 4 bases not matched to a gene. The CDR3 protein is CASSFTGGNQPQHF. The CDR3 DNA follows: TGTGCCAGCAGCTTCACAGGGGGCAATCAGCCCCAGCATTTT.

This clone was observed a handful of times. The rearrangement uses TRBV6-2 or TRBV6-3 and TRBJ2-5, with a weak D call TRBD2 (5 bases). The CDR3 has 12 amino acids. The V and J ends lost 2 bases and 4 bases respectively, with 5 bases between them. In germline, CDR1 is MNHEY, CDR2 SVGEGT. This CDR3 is CASSYGLETQYF. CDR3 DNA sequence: TGTGCCAGCAGTTACGGACTAGAGACCCAGTACTTC.

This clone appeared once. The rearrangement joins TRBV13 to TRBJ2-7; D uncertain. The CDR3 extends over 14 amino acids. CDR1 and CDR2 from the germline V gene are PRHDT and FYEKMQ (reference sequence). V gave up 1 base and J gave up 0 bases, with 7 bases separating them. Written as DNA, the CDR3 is TGTGCCAGCAGCTTAGAGCAGATCTCCTACGAGCAGTACTTC. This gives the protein CASSLEQISYEQYF.

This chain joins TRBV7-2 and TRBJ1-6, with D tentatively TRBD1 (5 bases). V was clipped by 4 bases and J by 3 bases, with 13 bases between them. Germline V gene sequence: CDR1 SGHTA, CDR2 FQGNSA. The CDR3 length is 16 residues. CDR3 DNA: TGTGCCAGCAGCTCCGGACAAGTTGGCTATAATTCACCCCTCCACTTT. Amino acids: CASSSGQVGYNSPLHF. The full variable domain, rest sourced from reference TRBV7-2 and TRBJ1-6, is GAGVSQSPSNKVTEKGKDVELRCDPISGHTALYWYRQSLGQGLEFLIYFQGNSAPDKSGLPSDRFSAERTGGSVSTLTIQRTQQEDSAVYLCASSSGQVGYNSPLHFGNGTRLTVT.

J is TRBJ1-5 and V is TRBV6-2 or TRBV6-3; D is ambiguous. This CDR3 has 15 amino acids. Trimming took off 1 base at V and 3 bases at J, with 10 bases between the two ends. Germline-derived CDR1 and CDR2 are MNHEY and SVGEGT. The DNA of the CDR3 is TGTGCCAGCAGTTACTTAATGGGGTCCAATCAGCCCCAGCATTTT. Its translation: CASSYLMGSNQPQHF.

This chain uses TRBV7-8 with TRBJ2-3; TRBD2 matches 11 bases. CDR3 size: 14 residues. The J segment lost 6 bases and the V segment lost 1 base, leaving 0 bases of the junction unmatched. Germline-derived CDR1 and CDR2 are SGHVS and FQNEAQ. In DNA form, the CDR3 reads TGTGCCAGCAGCTTAGGGACTAGCGGGGATACGCAGTATTTT. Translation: CASSLGTSGDTQYF.

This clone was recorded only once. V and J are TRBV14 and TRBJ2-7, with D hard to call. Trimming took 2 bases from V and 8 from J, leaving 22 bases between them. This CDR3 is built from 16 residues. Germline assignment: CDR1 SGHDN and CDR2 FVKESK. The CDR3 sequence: CASSQRTGSEAAQQYF. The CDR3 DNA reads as TGTGCCAGCAGCCAAAGGACGGGTTCTGAGGCCGCTCAGCAGTACTTC.

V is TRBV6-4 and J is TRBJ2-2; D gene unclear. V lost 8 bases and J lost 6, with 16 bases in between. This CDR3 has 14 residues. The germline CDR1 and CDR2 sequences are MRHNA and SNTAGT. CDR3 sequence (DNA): TGTGCCAGCCGACGAAGCGAGATCGCCGGGGAGCTGTTTTTT. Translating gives CASRRSEIAGELFF.

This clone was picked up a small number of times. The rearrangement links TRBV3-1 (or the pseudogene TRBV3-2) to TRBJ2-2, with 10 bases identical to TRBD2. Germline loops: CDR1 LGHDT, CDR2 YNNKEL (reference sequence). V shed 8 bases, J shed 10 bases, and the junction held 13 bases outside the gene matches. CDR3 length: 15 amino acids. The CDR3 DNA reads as TGTGCCAGCGGCGAAATAGCGGGGGGTCCTTTGGAGCTGTTTTTT. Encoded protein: CASGEIAGGPLELFF.

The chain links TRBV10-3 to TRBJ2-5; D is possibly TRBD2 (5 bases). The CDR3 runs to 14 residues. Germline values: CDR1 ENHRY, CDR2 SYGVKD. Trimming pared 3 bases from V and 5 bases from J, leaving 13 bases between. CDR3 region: CAISDFGVGETQYF. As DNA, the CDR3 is TGTGCCATCAGTGACTTCGGGGTGGGGGAGACCCAGTACTTC.

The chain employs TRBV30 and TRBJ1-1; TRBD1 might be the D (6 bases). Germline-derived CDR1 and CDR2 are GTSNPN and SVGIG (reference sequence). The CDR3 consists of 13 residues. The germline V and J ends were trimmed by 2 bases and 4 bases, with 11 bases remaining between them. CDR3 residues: CAWSRGGGTEAFF. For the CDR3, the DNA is TGTGCCTGGAGTAGGGGAGGGGGCACTGAAGCTTTCTTT.

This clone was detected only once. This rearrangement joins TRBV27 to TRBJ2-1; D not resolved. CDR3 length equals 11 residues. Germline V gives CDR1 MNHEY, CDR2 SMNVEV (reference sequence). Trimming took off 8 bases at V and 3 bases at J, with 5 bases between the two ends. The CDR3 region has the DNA TGTGCCAGCTCAGTCTACAATGAGCAGTTCTTC. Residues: CASSVYNEQFF.

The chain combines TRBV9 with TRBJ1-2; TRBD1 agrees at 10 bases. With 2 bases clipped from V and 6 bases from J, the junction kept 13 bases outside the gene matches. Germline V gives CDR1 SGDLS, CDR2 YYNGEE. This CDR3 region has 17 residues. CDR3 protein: CASSVSFGDRGHHGYTF. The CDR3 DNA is TGTGCCAGCAGCGTGAGCTTTGGGGACAGGGGACATCATGGCTACACCTTC.

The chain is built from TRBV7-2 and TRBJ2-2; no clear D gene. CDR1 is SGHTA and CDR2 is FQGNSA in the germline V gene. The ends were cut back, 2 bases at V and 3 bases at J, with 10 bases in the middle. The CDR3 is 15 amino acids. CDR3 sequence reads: CASSLKVSYTGELFF. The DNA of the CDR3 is TGTGCCAGCAGCTTAAAGGTCAGCTACACCGGGGAGCTGTTTTTT.

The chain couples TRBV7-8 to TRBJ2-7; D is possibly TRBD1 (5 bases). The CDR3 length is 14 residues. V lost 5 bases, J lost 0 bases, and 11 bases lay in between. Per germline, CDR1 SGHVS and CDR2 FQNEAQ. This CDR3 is CASSGQQDSYEQYF. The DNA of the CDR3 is TGTGCCAGCAGCGGACAACAGGACTCCTACGAGCAGTACTTC.